The entry below gives a single T cell receptor (beta chain) sequence along with its context. It lacks a known antigen. Base qualities were left out, and no much larger clone turns up one base away. The method was PCR. At the Johns Hopkins FTIC core, DNA from the cultured CD4+ T cells underwent TCR sequencing with the Oncomine TCR Beta short-read assay. The QIAamp micro DNA kit was used to extract genomic DNA from the cultured CD4+ T cells. Oncomine TCR Beta libraries from cultured CD4+ T cells were pooled with unique dual indexes and sequenced on an Illumina iSeq 100. In the authors' own workflow: Non-productive sequences were removed, and CDR3s that did not start with C, did not end with F or W, or were shorter than 7 amino acids were discarded. The MANAFEST web application was used to identify antigen-specific clonotypes by comparing peptide-stimulated wells against reference wells and other culture wells. Positive clones required FDR below 0.05, an odds ratio above 5, and productive frequency above 0.1% in at least two of three replicate wells. Clonotypes that were significantly expanded in both SARS-CoV-2 spike wells and at least one common cold coronavirus spike condition were defined as cross-reactive. Similarity between CDR3 sequences was evaluated in R version 3.6.1 using Levenshtein distances (stringdist) and unrooted phylogenetic trees (ape). Through fastp at Q25 and MiXCR, TCRdb rebuilt clones from the public reads, retaining in-frame beta chains. Each entry merges the rows of one CDR3 protein and shows their most common DNA and genes. These V and J calls rely on TCRdb rather than the paper's analysis. The sample includes 15,000 to 25,000 distinct CDR3 sequences, with 50% to 70% observed a single time. The ten largest clones capture just under 9% of the sample.

This specimen's treatment or condition label, interpreted: approximately 10-day PBMC culture with coronavirus spike peptide pools or control peptides (ViraFEST assay). To expand antigen-specific T cells with peptide pools and then pick out the expanded clonotypes through TCR sequencing, the study relied on the ViraFEST assay. The convalescent patients' positive SARS-CoV-2 PCR tests fell between March and December 2020, which was before the Alpha, Beta and Delta variants emerged in the United States. PBMCs were cultured at about 2 million per well in IMDM supplemented with 5% human AB serum and 8.5 to 10 IU/ml IL-2, with around 10 ug/ml peptide pools added. On days 3 and 7, half of the culture medium was replaced with fresh IL-2-containing medium. CD4+ T cells were isolated after around 11 days of culture through negative selection using the EasySep CD4+ T cell isolation kit. PBMCs were separated from whole blood using Ficoll-Paque Plus gradient centrifugation and then either used fresh or cryopreserved at -140C. In general, triplicate wells were set up for every culture condition.

These data belong to a study of vaccination and CD4 T cells after COVID-19 (dated by TCRdb to about 2022). Study-wide context: Every convalescent patient had a positive nasal swab PCR test for SARS-CoV-2, with mild disease in eight to ten patients and severe disease in one. Each participant got two doses of either the Pfizer-BioNTech BNT162b2 vaccine (n=8) or the Moderna mRNA-1273 vaccine (n=2). The spike-specific CD4+ TCR repertoire was compared before and after mRNA vaccination in over nine COVID-19 convalescent patients and a few infection-naive healthy vaccine recipients. Post-vaccine blood samples were collected a median of 72 days after the second vaccine dose, ranging from roughly 13 to 250 days. In the convalescent cohort there were six males and four females, among whom were two Hispanic individuals, seven Caucasians, two Asians and one multiracial person. For stimulating the cultures, overlapping spike peptide pools were used, derived from SARS-CoV-2 as well as from the common cold coronaviruses HCoV-NL63, HCoV-OC43 and HCoV-229E. Post-COVID blood samples from convalescent patients were collected a median of roughly 100 days after diagnosis, with a range of 35 to 161 days. In control cultures, a CEFX viral epitope pool was used as positive control, an HIV-1 Nef peptide pool was used as negative control, or no peptide was added. What the authors observed across the whole study: Of the vaccine-specific clones in convalescent patients, 304 of 307, or nearly all, reacted only to SARS-CoV-2 spike and did not cross-react with common cold coronaviruses. Although the median number of SARS-CoV-2-reactive clonotypes went up from roughly 23 after infection to around 39 after vaccination, the increase was not significant. The number of convalescent patients in the study was relatively small, and the study did not examine early timepoints following natural infection. Among the post-vaccine SARS-CoV-2-reactive clones in convalescent patients, a median around 90% showed up only after vaccination, which suggests vaccine-specific priming.

From a lookup of the germline V gene, CDR1 and CDR2 are SGDLS and YYNGEE. Reading from cysteine to phenylalanine, the CDR3 counts 16 amino acids. CDR3 DNA only is kept here, 48 bases in frame from base 1. V is reduced by 0 bases and J by 3 bases, leaving a spacing of 16 bases between them. The V and J genes are TRBV9 and TRBJ2-7; the D gene is perhaps TRBD1, from 6 matching bases. The source was CD4+ T cells from blood, cultured in vitro, collected after SARS-CoV-2 vaccination. The receptor's source is a human donor who had recovered from COVID-19. In nucleotide form, the sequence is TGTGCCAGCAGCGTAGGTTGGGTACAGGGCCACTACGAGCAGTACTTC. Protein translation: CASSVGWVQGHYEQYF.